This entry lists 12 T cell receptor beta chains sequenced from one sample in a study of blood T cells in healthy people across ages. A second about 6 to 12 cycle PCR used barcoded and J-beta primers. TCRdb re-analysed the 5' RACE reads in MiXCR, keeping a single row per CDR3 protein. The sample has about 1.5 million distinct CDR3 sequences, around 40% seen once; the top ten hold about 3.8%. The specimen was blood. Source of these receptors: a woman under 30 in good health.

This clonotype was counted between two and nine times. The genes are TRBV20-1 and TRBJ2-1; no clear D gene. The CDR3 is 12 amino acids. Germline-derived CDR1 and CDR2 are DFQATT and SNEGSKA (reference sequence). Between the trimmed V and J ends, which lost 7 bases and 4 bases, there was a span of 11 bases. CDR3 in DNA: TGCAGTGTATCCAGCCAATACAATGAGCAGTTCTTC. Protein: CSVSSQYNEQFF.

V is TRBV9 and J is TRBJ1-5; unclear D gene. The CDR3 sequence is 15 residues long. Germline assignment: CDR1 SGDLS and CDR2 YYNGEE. The V gene lost 0 bases and the J gene lost 3 bases, with 10 bases spanning the gap. CDR3 protein: CASSVGASDNQPQHF. The CDR3 DNA follows: TGTGCCAGCAGCGTAGGCGCCAGTGACAATCAGCCCCAGCATTTT.

The rearrangement links TRBV6-1 to TRBJ1-5; 11 bases agree with TRBD1. The germline V gene has CDR1 MNHNS and CDR2 SASEGT. This CDR3 is 16 amino acids long. Trimming took 7 bases from V and 2 from J; bases not matched to a gene: 7. DNA of the CDR3: TGTGCCAGCAAAGGACAGGGGGCTTCGGGCAATCAGCCCCAGCATTTT. Residues: CASKGQGASGNQPQHF.

The chain couples TRBV6-2 or TRBV6-3 to TRBJ2-5; D is unclear. The V end was cut by 0 bases, the J end by 5 bases, with 13 bases between. Germline-derived CDR1 and CDR2 are MNHEY and SVGEGT. This CDR3 has 15 amino acids. The CDR3 loop reads CASSYSTSPGETQYF. CDR3 nucleotide sequence: TGTGCCAGCAGTTACTCGACATCCCCCGGCGAGACCCAGTACTTC.

V gene TRBV12-3 or TRBV12-4 combines with J gene TRBJ2-5, with 10 bases fitting TRBD1. This CDR3 has 16 amino acids. V shed 1 base and J 6 bases; nucleotides not matched to a gene: 8. This CDR3 reads CASSLGGQGVGKTQYF. The CDR3 bases are TGTGCCAGCAGTTTAGGAGGACAGGGGGTGGGGAAGACCCAGTACTTC.

This clonotype was counted a few times. The chain uses TRBV7-9 and TRBJ1-1; tentatively, D is TRBD1 (5 bases). The CDR3 totals 19 residues. CDR1 is SEHNR, CDR2 FQNEAQ, per germline (reference sequence). V lost 5 bases and J lost 1, with 26 bases in between. The CDR3 DNA follows: TGTGCCAGCAGCGCTCCTTTAGGGGTTTATCCCCCTACGAACACTGAAGCTTTCTTT. Translated: CASSAPLGVYPPTNTEAFF.

This clonotype was counted ten times or more. The chain couples TRBV6-4 to TRBJ2-1; weak D call: TRBD2 (6 bases). CDR3 length: 15 residues. CDR1 is MRHNA, CDR2 SNTAGT, per germline. The germline V and J ends were trimmed by 4 bases and 3 bases, with 13 bases remaining between them. The CDR3 DNA reads TGTGCCAGCAGTGCTCGTGGAGGGGACTACAATGAGCAGTTCTTC. It codes for CASSARGGDYNEQFF.

This chain uses TRBV11-1 with TRBJ2-1; D remains ambiguous. The CDR3 has 12 amino acids. The germline gives CDR1 SGHAT, CDR2 FQDESV (reference sequence). V was pared by 3 bases and J by 8 bases, with 8 bases between. CDR3: CASSLKAYEQFF. The CDR3 coding sequence is TGTGCCAGCAGCTTGAAGGCGTATGAGCAGTTCTTC.

The chain is built from TRBV29-1 and TRBJ2-7, with D perhaps TRBD1 (5 bases). Trimming shortened V by 6 bases and J by 3 bases, and 18 bases separated the two germline ends. This CDR3 comprises 14 residues. Germline V gives CDR1 SQVTM, CDR2 ANQGSEA. The CDR3 bases are TGCAGCGTGCAAGGTACTGACAGAGACTACGAGCAGTACTTC. As protein: CSVQGTDRDYEQYF.

This clonotype was counted only a few times. This chain uses TRBV4-2 with TRBJ2-3; 11 positions agree with TRBD2. Germline V gene lookup returns CDR1 LGHNA and CDR2 YNFKEQ. The V gene end was trimmed by 2 bases and the J gene end by 2 bases; junction bases not matched to a gene: 3. The CDR3 is made up of 16 amino acids. CDR3 region: CASSQPGLADTDTQYF. The CDR3, as DNA: TGTGCCAGCAGCCAACCGGGACTAGCGGACACAGATACGCAGTATTTT.

This clonotype showed up many times. This rearrangement joins TRBV20-1 to TRBJ1-2; TRBD1 is a possible D gene (5 bases). CDR1 is DFQATT and CDR2 is SNEGSKA in the germline V gene (reference sequence). The CDR3 totals 12 residues. Trimming shortened V by 6 bases and J by 4 bases, and 12 bases separated the two germline ends. CDR3 nucleotide sequence: TGCAGTGCCCCAACGGGGCTCTATGGCTACACCTTC. It specifies CSAPTGLYGYTF.

V usage is TRBV11-2 and J usage is TRBJ2-5; no clear D gene. This CDR3 comprises 14 residues. The germline gives CDR1 SGHAT, CDR2 FQNNGV. Trimming cost V 5 bases and J 11 bases, with 21 bases left between them. The CDR3 DNA sequence: TGTGCCAGCAGCGGCAGCCCGAATTGGAATGAGCAGTACTTC. This gives the protein CASSGSPNWNEQYF.